The 17 T cell receptor beta chains given below trace back to one sample, sequenced in a study of spatial heterogeneity in lung cancer. One entry per CDR3 protein, called by TCRdb with MiXCR from the 5' RACE reads. Of approximately 40,000 distinct CDR3 sequences listed, less than 9% are singletons. Time point specified: sample taken at primary tumor resection. Specimen: PBMCs, collected at surgery. The source of these receptors is a female donor with early-stage non-small cell lung cancer.

This clonotype was counted many times. J is TRBJ2-1 and V is TRBV6-1; 8 nucleotides agree with TRBD1. V dropped 4 bases and J dropped 2; count of bases not matched to a gene: 7. Germline V gene sequence: CDR1 MNHNS, CDR2 SASEGT. The CDR3 sequence is 16 residues long. The CDR3 DNA reads TGTGCCAGCAGTGTTTCCGGGACAGGTACCTACAATGAGCAGTTCTTC. Protein sequence: CASSVSGTGTYNEQFF.

The chain links TRBV5-1 to TRBJ2-6; possible D gene TRBD1, 6 bases. The V end lost 4 bases, the J end lost 0 bases, and 17 bases lay between the germline ends. This CDR3 has 18 residues. CDR1 SGHRS and CDR2 YFSETQ come from the germline V gene. CDR3 loop: CASSPFGQLLSGANVLTF. CDR3 DNA: TGCGCCAGCAGCCCCTTCGGACAGCTCCTCTCTGGGGCCAACGTCCTGACTTTC.

This clonotype was counted many times. This chain links TRBV2 with TRBJ2-3; D not certain. Trimming cost V 4 bases and J 5 bases, with 10 bases left between them. CDR3 size: 13 residues. Germline V CDR1 and CDR2: SNHLY, FYNNEI. The CDR3 DNA reads as TGTGCCAGCAGTGGAGAAGTTGAAGATACGCAGTATTTT. Protein product: CASSGEVEDTQYF.

This clonotype was seen a handful of times. V usage is TRBV5-6 and J usage is TRBJ2-7; D is possibly TRBD1 (5 bases). The ends were cut back, 0 bases at V and 8 bases at J, with 12 bases in the middle. The CDR3 totals 13 residues. Germline lookup yields CDR1 SGHDT and CDR2 YYEEEE. This chain's CDR3 is CASSLVAWGKQYF. The CDR3 DNA reads TGTGCCAGCAGCTTGGTCGCTTGGGGCAAGCAGTACTTC.

This clonotype showed up many times. The genes are TRBV28 and TRBJ2-2; 7 bases map to TRBD2. The CDR3 has 15 residues. Per the germline V gene, CDR1 is MDHEN and CDR2 is SYDVKM. Unmatched junction bases numbered 3, after V lost 2 bases and J lost 3 bases. CDR3 in DNA: TGTGCCAGCAGTTTAGGGCTAGCGGACACCGGGGAGCTGTTTTTT. It is translated as CASSLGLADTGELFF.

This clonotype was seen repeatedly, ten times or more. V gene TRBV28 combines with J gene TRBJ1-2, with unresolved D. Per the germline V gene, CDR1 is MDHEN and CDR2 is SYDVKM. The ends were cut back, 6 bases at V and 5 bases at J, with 7 bases in the middle. The CDR3 runs 11 residues. The CDR3 DNA sequence: TGTGCCAGCAGCACACGTTATGGCTACACCTTC. It yields the protein CASSTRYGYTF.

This clonotype was counted at least ten times. The chain couples TRBV7-9 to TRBJ2-4; no firm D call. Trimming left V 1 base short and J 9 bases short, with 16 bases between. The V gene's germline CDR1 is SEHNR and CDR2 FQNEAQ (reference sequence). The CDR3 consists of 15 residues. CDR3 protein: CASSLDLLQWGIQYF. In DNA, the CDR3 is TGTGCCAGCAGCTTAGATCTACTTCAATGGGGCATTCAGTACTTC.

There are many counts of this clonotype. This chain links TRBV7-3 with TRBJ2-3, with TRBD2 as a possible D gene (7 bases). Germline lookup yields CDR1 SGHTA and CDR2 FQGTGA. The CDR3 contains 14 residues. Deletions cut 5 bases from V and 6 bases from J, with 15 bases between. DNA of the CDR3: TGTGCCAGCAGCCGCGGGGGCGCGGGGGATACGCAGTATTTT. Its translation is CASSRGGAGDTQYF.

This clonotype was detected ten times or more. The chain is built from TRBV20-1 and TRBJ1-2, with 10 bases aligning to TRBD1. CDR1 is DFQATT and CDR2 is SNEGSKA in the germline V gene (reference sequence). This CDR3 has 15 residues. The junction had 4 bases not matched to a gene; V was cut back by 2 bases and J by 1 base. DNA of the CDR3: TGCAGTGCTAGACCGACAGGGGGCGTTAACTATGGCTACACCTTC. Its protein is CSARPTGGVNYGYTF.

This clonotype was observed at least ten times. The genes are TRBV7-9 and TRBJ2-3; D not resolved. Looked up from germline, CDR1 is SEHNR and CDR2 is FQNEAQ (reference sequence). This CDR3 has 14 residues. V lost 0 bases, J lost 0 bases, and 4 bases lay in between. Here the CDR3 DNA reads TGTGCCAGCAGCTTAGCGGGAAGCACAGATACGCAGTATTTT. Amino acids: CASSLAGSTDTQYF.

The CDR3 spells CASSQDEGLALTTGELFF. The CDR3 DNA reads TGTGCCAGCAGCCAAGACGAGGGGCTAGCATTAACCACCGGGGAGCTGTTTTTT. The V gene is TRBV3-1, the J gene TRBJ2-2, with D tentatively TRBD1 or TRBD2 (5 bases each). The germline CDR1 and CDR2 sequences are LGHDT and YNNKEL (reference sequence). The CDR3 spans 18 residues. Trimming took off 0 bases at V and 4 bases at J, with 18 bases between the two ends.

Sample share makes this clonotype medium-sized. The V gene is TRBV2, the J gene TRBJ2-3; TRBD2 matches at 9 bases. Germline CDR1 is SNHLY and CDR2 is FYNNEI. V dropped 4 bases and J dropped 1; count of bases not matched to a gene: 9. The CDR3 has 17 amino acids. The CDR3 here is CASSATLAGTGTDTQYF. CDR3 sequence (DNA): TGTGCCAGCAGTGCCACACTAGCGGGCACCGGCACAGATACGCAGTATTTT.

This clonotype was counted at least ten times. The CDR3 sequence is CASSQVVGGWDSPLHF. The DNA of the CDR3 is TGCGCCAGCAGCCAAGTCGTGGGGGGTTGGGATTCACCCCTCCACTTT. The chain joins TRBV4-3 to TRBJ1-6, with D possibly matching TRBD1 (5 bases). In germline, CDR1 is LGHNA, CDR2 YSLEER. This CDR3 comprises 16 residues. Trimming cost V 1 base and J 8 bases, with 15 bases left between them.

This clonotype has a count of ten or more. The chain has TRBV5-1 and TRBJ2-3, with a tentative D call TRBD2 (5 bases). In germline, CDR1 is SGHRS, CDR2 YFSETQ. This CDR3 has 19 residues. Trimming removed 0 bases from V and 2 bases from J, with 22 bases in between. The CDR3 nucleotides are TGCGCCAGCAGCTTGGCCCCAATCAGACTTAGAGGGAACACAGATACGCAGTATTTT. This codes for CASSLAPIRLRGNTDTQYF.

The V call is TRBV12-3 or TRBV12-4, the J call TRBJ1-2, with D hard to call. Trimming shortened V by 3 bases and J by 7 bases, and 15 bases separated the two germline ends. This CDR3 comprises 14 residues. Written as DNA, the CDR3 is TGTGCCAGCAGTTTCTCAGCAGGAAACGCTGGCTACACCTTC. Amino acid sequence: CASSFSAGNAGYTF.

This clonotype was recorded at least ten times. The J gene is TRBJ2-1, the V gene TRBV7-9; D call uncertain. CDR3 length equals 13 residues. Trimming stripped 5 bases from V and 10 bases from J, with 15 bases between. Germline CDR1 reads SEHNR; CDR2 reads FQNEAQ (reference sequence). CDR3 nucleotides: TGTGCCAGCAGCCCGACGGATGGGCCGGAGCAGTTCTTC. Its protein is CASSPTDGPEQFF.

The table lists this clonotype with many counts. V usage is TRBV28 and J usage is TRBJ1-1, with D unclear. The CDR3 is made up of 15 amino acids. Trimming cost V 5 bases and J 4 bases, with 17 bases left between them. Per germline, CDR1 MDHEN and CDR2 SYDVKM. The CDR3 sequence: CASSPLRASGTEAFF. CDR3 in DNA: TGTGCCAGCAGTCCCCTACGGGCGAGTGGCACTGAAGCTTTCTTT.